This T cell receptor (beta chain) was profiled in a study of blood T cell repertoires in COVID-19. For the study at large: Material from acute and convalescent COVID-19 was sourced from the United States, Italy and Spain.

Authors' methods: Estimation of nucleated cell counts relied on the amplification of reference gene primers. This table comes from immunoSEQ multiplex PCR, and its TCRdb copy is limited to in-frame clones, with some not included. The V and J calls and clone size come from that table; D and trimming were worked out from the DNA. The table has fewer than 250,000 clones, 92% seen once; the top ten hold 0.95% to 1.5%. With 3 bases removed from V and 1 base from J, the gap between germline ends came to 12 bases. Germline CDR1 LGHDT, CDR2 YNNKEL (reference sequence). The length of the CDR3 is 16 residues. This receptor was obtained from a man under 40 with acute or convalescent COVID-19. The V and J genes are TRBV3-1 (or the pseudogene TRBV3-2) and TRBJ2-2; unclear D gene. The specimen sequenced was peripheral blood. The CDR3 protein is CASSHRVGVNTGELFF. In nucleotides, the CDR3 is TGTGCCAGCAGCCACCGTGTCGGAGTGAACACCGGGGAGCTGTTTTTT.